This T cell receptor (beta chain) was documented in a study of T cell repertoires in cytomegalovirus infection. Study information: Based on public TCR beta signatures, there were indications of CMV infection and of a matching HLA type. Study conclusions and caveats: Clonotype analysis showed dominance of the ex vivo response by HLA-C-restricted CMV-specific TCR beta clonotypes. Public TCR beta family frequency separated CMV-and-HLA carriers, including in an independent cohort.

One entry per CDR3 protein, called by TCRdb with MiXCR from the reads. The sample holds fewer than 550,000 distinct CDR3 sequences, approximately 31% seen once. In regard to this clonotype: As yet, its antigen is unknown.

The sample was PBMCs. The source of this sequence is a human donor in good health (CMV status not recorded). Some clones in this sample may be carry-over from other donors' samples.

CDR3 region: CASSDWGYGYTF. CDR3 nucleotides: TGTGCCAGCTCGGATTGGGGCTATGGCTACACCTTC. The chain recombines TRBV18 with TRBJ1-2; D is unclear. V was cut by 6 bases and J by 4 bases, with 9 bases left in between. Germline V lookup: CDR1 KGHSH, CDR2 LQKENI. The length of the CDR3 is 12 residues.